This TCR beta chain is drawn from a study of human T cells and chemical hapten exposure. Study-level results: TCRs above 1 in 1000 frequency stayed constant with DPC sensitization.

Attachment of unique molecular identifiers to individual cDNA molecules was performed in the library. TCRdb fed the RACE reads into MiXCR, producing one record per CDR3 protein. The table includes about 56,000 distinct CDR3 sequences, 9.3% detected once. This clonotype was counted a few times. Antigen: not known. Documented time point: patch test 1, 2 weeks after DPC sensitization. Treatment of the sample: therapeutic diphenylcyclopropenone sensitization with weekly scalp DPC. Each patch-test visit's blood sample preceded patch application. Total RNA was extracted from unfractionated whole blood. The CDR3 spans 16 residues. In germline, CDR1 is SGHKS, CDR2 YYEKEE (reference sequence). The V gene lost 0 bases and the J gene lost 3 bases, with 16 bases spanning the gap.

This specimen consisted of whole blood, obtained in connection with sensitization to the hapten diphenylcyclopropenone (DPC). This sequence originates from a woman in her thirties or forties with alopecia areata. Some clones in this sample may be carry-over from other donors' samples. This chain connects TRBV5-5 to TRBJ2-7; no clear D. As DNA, the CDR3 is TGTGCCAGCAGCTTGGTTGCGACGGATTTTTACTACGAGCAGTACTTC. It encodes CASSLVATDFYYEQYF.